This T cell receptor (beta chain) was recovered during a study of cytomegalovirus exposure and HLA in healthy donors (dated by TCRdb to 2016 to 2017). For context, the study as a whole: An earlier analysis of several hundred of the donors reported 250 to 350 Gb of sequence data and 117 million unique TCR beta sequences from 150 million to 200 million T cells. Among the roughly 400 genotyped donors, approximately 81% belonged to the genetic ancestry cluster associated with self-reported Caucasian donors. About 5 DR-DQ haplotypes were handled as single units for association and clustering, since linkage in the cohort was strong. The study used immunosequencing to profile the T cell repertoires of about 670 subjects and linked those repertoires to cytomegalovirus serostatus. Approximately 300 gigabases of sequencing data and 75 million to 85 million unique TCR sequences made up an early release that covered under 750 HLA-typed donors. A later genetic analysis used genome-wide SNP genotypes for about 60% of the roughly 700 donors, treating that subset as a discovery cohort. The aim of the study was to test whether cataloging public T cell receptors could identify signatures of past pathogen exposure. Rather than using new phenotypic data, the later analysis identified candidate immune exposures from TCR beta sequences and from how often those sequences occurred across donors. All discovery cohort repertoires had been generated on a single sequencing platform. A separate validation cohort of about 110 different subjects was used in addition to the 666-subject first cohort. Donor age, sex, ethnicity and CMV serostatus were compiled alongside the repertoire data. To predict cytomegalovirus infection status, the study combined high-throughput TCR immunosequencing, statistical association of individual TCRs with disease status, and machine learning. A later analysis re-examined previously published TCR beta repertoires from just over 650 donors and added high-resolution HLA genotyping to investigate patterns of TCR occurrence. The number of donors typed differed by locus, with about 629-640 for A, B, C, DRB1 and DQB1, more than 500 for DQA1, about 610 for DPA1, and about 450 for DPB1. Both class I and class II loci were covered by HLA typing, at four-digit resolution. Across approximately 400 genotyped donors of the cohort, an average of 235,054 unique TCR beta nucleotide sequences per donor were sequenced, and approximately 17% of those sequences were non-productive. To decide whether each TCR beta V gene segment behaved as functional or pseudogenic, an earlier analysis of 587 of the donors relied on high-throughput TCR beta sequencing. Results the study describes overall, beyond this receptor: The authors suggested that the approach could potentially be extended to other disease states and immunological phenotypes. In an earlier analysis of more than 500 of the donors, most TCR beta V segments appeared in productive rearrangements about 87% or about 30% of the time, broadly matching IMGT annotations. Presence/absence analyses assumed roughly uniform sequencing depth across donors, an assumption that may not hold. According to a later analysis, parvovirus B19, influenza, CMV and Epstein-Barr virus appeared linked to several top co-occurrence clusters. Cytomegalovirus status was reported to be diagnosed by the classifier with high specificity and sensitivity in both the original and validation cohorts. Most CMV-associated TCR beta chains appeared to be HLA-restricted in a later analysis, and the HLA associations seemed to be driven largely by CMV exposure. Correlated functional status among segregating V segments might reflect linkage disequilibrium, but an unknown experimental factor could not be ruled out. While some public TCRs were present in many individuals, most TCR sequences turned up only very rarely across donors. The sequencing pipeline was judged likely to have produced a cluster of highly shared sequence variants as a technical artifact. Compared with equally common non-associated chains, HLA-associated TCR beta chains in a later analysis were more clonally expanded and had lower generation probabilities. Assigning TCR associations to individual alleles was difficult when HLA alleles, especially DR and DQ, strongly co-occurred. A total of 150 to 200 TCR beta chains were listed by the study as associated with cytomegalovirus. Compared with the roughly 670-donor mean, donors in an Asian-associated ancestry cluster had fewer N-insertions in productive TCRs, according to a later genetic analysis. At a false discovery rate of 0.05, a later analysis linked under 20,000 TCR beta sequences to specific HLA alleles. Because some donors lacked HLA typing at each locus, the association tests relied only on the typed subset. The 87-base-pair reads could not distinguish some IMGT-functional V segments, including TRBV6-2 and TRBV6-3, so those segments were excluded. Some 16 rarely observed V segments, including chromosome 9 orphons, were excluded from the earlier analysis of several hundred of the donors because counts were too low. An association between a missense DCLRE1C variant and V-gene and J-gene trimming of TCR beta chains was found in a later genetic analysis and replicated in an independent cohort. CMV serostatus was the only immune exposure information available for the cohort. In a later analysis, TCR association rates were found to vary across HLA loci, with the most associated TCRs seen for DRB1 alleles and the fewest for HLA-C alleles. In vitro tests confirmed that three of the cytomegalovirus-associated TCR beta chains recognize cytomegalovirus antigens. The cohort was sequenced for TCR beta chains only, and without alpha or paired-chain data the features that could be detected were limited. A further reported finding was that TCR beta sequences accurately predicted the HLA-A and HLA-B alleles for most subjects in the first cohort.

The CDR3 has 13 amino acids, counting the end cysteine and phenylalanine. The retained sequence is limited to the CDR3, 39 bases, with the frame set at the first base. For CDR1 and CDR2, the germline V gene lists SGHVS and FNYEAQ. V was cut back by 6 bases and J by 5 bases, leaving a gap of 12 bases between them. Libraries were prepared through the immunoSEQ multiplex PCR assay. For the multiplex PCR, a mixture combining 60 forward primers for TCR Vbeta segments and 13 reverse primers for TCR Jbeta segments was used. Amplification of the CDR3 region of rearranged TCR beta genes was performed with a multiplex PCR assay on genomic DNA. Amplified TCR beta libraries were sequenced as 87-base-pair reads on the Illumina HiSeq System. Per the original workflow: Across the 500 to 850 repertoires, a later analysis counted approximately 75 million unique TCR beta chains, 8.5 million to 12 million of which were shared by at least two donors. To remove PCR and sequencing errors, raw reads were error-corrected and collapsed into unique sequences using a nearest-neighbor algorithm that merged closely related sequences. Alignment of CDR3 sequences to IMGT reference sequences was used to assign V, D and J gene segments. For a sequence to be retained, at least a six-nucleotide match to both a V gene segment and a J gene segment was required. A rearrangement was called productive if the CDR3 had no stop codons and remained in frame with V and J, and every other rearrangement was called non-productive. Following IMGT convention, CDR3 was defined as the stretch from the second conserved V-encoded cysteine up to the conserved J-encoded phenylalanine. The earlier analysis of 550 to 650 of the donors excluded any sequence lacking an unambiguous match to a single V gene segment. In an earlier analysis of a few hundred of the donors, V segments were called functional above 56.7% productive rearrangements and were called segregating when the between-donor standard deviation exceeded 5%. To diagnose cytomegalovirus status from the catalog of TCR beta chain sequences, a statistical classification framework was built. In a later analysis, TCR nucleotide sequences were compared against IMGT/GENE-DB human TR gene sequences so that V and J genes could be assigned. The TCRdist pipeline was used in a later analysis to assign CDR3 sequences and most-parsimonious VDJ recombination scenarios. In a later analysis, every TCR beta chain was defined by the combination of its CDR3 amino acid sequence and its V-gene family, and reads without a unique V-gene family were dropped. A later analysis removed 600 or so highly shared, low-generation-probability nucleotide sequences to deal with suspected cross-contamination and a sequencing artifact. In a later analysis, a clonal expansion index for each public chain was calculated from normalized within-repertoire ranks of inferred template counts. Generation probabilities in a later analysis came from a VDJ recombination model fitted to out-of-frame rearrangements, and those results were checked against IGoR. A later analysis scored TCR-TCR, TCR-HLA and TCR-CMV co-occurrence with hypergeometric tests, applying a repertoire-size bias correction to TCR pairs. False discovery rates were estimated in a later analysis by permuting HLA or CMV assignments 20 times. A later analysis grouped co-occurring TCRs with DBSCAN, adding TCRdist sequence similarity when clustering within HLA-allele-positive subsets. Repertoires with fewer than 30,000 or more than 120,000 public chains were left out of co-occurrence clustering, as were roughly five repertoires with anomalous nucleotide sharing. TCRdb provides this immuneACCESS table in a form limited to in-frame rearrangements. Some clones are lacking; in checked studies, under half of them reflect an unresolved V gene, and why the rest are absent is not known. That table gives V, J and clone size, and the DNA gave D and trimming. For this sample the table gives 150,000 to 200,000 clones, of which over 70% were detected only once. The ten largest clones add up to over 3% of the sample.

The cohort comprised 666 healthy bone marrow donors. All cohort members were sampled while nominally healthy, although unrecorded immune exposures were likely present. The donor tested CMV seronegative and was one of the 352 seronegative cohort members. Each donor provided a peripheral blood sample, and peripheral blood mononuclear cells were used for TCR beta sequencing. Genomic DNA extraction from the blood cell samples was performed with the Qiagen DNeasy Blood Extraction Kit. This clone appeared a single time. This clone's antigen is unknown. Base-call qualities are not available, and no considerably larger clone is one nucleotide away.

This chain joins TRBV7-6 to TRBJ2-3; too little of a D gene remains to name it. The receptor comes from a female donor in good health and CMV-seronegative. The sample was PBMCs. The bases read TGTGCCAGCAGTCGACTCCCCGGAGATACGCAGTATTTT. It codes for CASSRLPGDTQYF. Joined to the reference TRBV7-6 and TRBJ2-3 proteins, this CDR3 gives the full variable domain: GAGVSQSPRYKVTKRGQDVALRCDPISGHVSLYWYRQALGQGPEFLTYFNYEAQQDKSGLPNDRFSAERPEGSISTLTIQRTEQRDSAMYRCASSRLPGDTQYFGPGTRLTVL.